The 13 T cell receptor beta chains below were found in one sample sequenced in a study of Ad26.COV2.S vaccination and SARS-CoV-2 variants. Documented treatment: about 20 received Ad26.COV2.S at low or high dose, single or two shots; 5 received placebo; per-sample allocation not given. Sampling took place 63 days after the first vaccine or placebo injection. Profiled with immunoSEQ multiplex PCR; TCRdb holds only in-frame clones, not every one. Of about 680,000 clones listed, 89% were seen once; the top ten hold approximately 1.5%. Sequenced material: peripheral blood, taken in a trial of Ad26.COV2.S vaccine versus placebo. These receptors all come from a person between 18 and 60 years old who received the Ad26.COV2.S COVID-19 vaccine or a placebo.

The CDR3 region has the DNA TGTGCCATCAGTGAGCCTGGGACTTTCTACAATGAGCAGTTCTTC. As protein: CAISEPGTFYNEQFF. The genes are TRBV10-3 and TRBJ2-1; possible D gene TRBD2, 6 bases. The germline V gene encodes CDR1 ENHRY and CDR2 SYGVKD. The V gene lost 2 bases and the J gene lost 3 bases, with 11 bases spanning the gap. CDR3 length equals 15 residues.

The chain is built from TRBV6-6 and TRBJ2-7; D is perhaps TRBD2 (5 bases). This CDR3 is built from 13 residues. The germline gives CDR1 MNHNY, CDR2 SVGAGI (reference sequence). Trimming stripped 0 bases from V and 5 bases from J, with 8 bases between. The CDR3 here is CASSYSDYHEQYF. The CDR3 nucleotides read TGTGCCAGCAGTTACTCTGACTACCACGAGCAGTACTTC.

The chain couples TRBV18 to TRBJ1-1; a weak D match, TRBD1 (6 bases). This CDR3 is built from 12 residues. Per germline, CDR1 KGHSH and CDR2 LQKENI. V gave up 6 bases and J gave up 1 base, with 6 bases separating them. CDR3 nucleotides: TGTGCCAGCTCGGACAGGAACACTGAAGCTTTCTTT. This encodes CASSDRNTEAFF.

The chain uses TRBV5-1 and TRBJ1-1; no definite D call. Germline CDR1 reads SGHRS; CDR2 reads YFSETQ. The length of the CDR3 is 15 residues. V lost 1 base and J lost 0, with 10 bases in between. The CDR3 loop reads CASSLLGLMNTEAFF. CDR3 nucleotide sequence: TGCGCCAGCAGCTTGCTGGGTCTCATGAACACTGAAGCTTTCTTT.

The rearrangement links TRBV10-1 to TRBJ1-1, with a tentative D call TRBD1 (5 bases). CDR1 and CDR2 (germline): WNHNN, SYGVQD (reference sequence). V was clipped by 2 bases and J by 1 base, with 11 bases between them. CDR3 length: 15 amino acids. CDR3 bases: TGCGCCAGCAGTGAGGCAGGACAACCGAACACTGAAGCTTTCTTT. Amino acids: CASSEAGQPNTEAFF.

The sample holds one count of this clone. This rearrangement joins TRBV19 to TRBJ2-5; either TRBD1 or TRBD2 may supply D (5 bases each). CDR1 LNHDA and CDR2 SQIVND come from the germline V gene (reference sequence). The CDR3 is 15 amino acids. V lost 5 bases and J lost 5, with 18 bases in between. The CDR3 DNA follows: TGTGCCAGTAGTCCCCAGGGTGCGGGCAGGGAGACCCAGTACTTC. The encoded protein is CASSPQGAGRETQYF.

CDR3 DNA sequence: TGTGCCAGCAGCTTAATTAGTGATAATGAGCAGTTCTTC. Translation gives CASSLISDNEQFF. The V and J genes are TRBV7-9 and TRBJ2-1; D is uncertain. Germline assignment: CDR1 SEHNR and CDR2 FQNEAQ (reference sequence). V gave up 2 bases and J gave up 7 bases, with 9 bases separating them. This CDR3 has 13 amino acids.

This clone was found once. J is TRBJ2-3 and V is TRBV2; weak D call: TRBD1 (6 bases). Germline loops: CDR1 SNHLY, CDR2 FYNNEI. Between the trimmed V and J ends, which lost 7 bases and 0 bases, there was a span of 11 bases. This CDR3 region has 14 residues. CDR3 residues: CASNRDTSTDTQYF. The CDR3 DNA sequence: TGTGCCAGCAATCGGGACACTAGCACAGATACGCAGTATTTT.

This clone showed up just once. The chain links TRBV7-8 to TRBJ1-6; weak D call: TRBD1 (6 bases). The CDR3 loop spans 17 amino acids. Germline CDR1 reads SGHVS; CDR2 reads FQNEAQ. V lost 1 base to trimming and J lost 6 bases, with 16 bases between them. The CDR3 coding sequence is TGTGCCAGCAGCTTAGAGGGGGGGGTTAGGCCTAATTCACCCCTCCACTTT. It encodes CASSLEGGVRPNSPLHF.

V is TRBV15 and J is TRBJ1-5; D call uncertain. Germline V gene sequence: CDR1 LNHNV, CDR2 YYDKDF (reference sequence). V lost 0 bases and J lost 5, with 11 bases in between. This CDR3 comprises 15 residues. The CDR3 here is CATSREGRIDQPQHF. CDR3 DNA: TGTGCCACCAGCAGAGAGGGCAGGATCGATCAGCCCCAGCATTTT.

The table lists this clone with a count of one. This chain uses TRBV7-3 with TRBJ2-3; D might be TRBD2 (7 bases). This CDR3 is 14 amino acids long. Germline assignment: CDR1 SGHTA and CDR2 FQGTGA. With 2 bases removed from V and 2 bases from J, the gap between germline ends came to 8 bases. This chain's CDR3 is CASSLGGATDTQYF. CDR3 nucleotides: TGTGCCAGCAGCTTAGGGGGGGCCACAGATACGCAGTATTTT.

CDR3: CASSHRGGHEQFF. CDR3 in DNA: TGTGCCAGCAGCCACCGGGGGGGCCATGAGCAGTTCTTC. V usage is TRBV6-6 and J usage is TRBJ2-1, with 8 bases that match TRBD2. The CDR3 consists of 13 residues. Per the germline V gene, CDR1 is MNHNY and CDR2 is SVGAGI (reference sequence). The V and J ends lost 6 bases and 8 bases, in that order; junction bases with no gene match: 6.

Comments on this clone: The identical CDR3 is also encoded by other nucleotide sequences in the sample. The V and J genes are TRBV6-5 and TRBJ1-1; D not resolved. Germline-derived CDR1 and CDR2 are MNHEY and SVGAGI. The CDR3 has 13 amino acids. The germline V and J ends were trimmed by 4 bases and 0 bases, with 6 bases remaining between them. The CDR3 protein is CASSSRVNTEAFF. In nucleotides, the CDR3 is TGTGCCAGCAGTTCGAGAGTGAACACTGAAGCTTTCTTT.